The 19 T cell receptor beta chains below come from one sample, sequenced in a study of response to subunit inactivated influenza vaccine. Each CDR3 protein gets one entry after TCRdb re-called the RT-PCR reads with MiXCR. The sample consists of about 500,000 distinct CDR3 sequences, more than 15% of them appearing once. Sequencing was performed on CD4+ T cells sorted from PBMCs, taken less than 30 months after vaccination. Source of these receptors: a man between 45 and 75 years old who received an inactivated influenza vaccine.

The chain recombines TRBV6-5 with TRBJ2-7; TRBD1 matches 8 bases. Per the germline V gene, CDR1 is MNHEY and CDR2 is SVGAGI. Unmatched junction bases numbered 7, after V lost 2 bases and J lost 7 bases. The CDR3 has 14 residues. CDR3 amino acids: CASSYGPGGKEQYF. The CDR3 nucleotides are TGTGCCAGCAGTTACGGTCCAGGGGGCAAGGAGCAGTACTTC.

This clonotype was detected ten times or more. The CDR3, as DNA: TGCAGTGCTAGACGGGGGGTTGGCGTAGTGGAGCAGTTCTTC. Its translation: CSARRGVGVVEQFF. V gene TRBV20-1 combines with J gene TRBJ2-1, with TRBD2 identical over 7 bases. CDR1 is DFQATT, CDR2 SNEGSKA, per germline (reference sequence). After removal of 2 bases from V and 10 bases from J, the junction contained 11 bases not matched to a gene. The CDR3 has 14 amino acids.

CDR3 in DNA: TGTGCCAGCAGCTTAGTGGACTACTGGTCCCTACAAGAGACCCAGTACTTC. This gives the protein CASSLVDYWSLQETQYF. The rearrangement links TRBV7-2 to TRBJ2-5; a possible D gene is TRBD2 (6 bases). Trimming stripped 1 base from V and 2 bases from J, with 17 bases between. Germline values: CDR1 SGHTA, CDR2 FQGNSA. This CDR3 spans 17 amino acids.

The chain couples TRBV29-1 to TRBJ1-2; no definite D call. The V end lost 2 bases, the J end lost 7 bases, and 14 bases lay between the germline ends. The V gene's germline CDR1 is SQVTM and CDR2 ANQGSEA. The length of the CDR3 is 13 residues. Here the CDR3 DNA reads TGCAGCGTTGAAAGGACCGGGTTGGGTGGCTACACCTTC. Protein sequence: CSVERTGLGGYTF.

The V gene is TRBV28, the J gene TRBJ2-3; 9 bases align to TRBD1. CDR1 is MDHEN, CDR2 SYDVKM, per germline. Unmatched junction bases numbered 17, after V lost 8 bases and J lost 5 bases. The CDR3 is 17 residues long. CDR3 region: CASRRGTGIRRGDTQYF. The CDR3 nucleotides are TGTGCCAGCCGCCGGGGGACAGGGATTAGGAGAGGAGATACGCAGTATTTT.

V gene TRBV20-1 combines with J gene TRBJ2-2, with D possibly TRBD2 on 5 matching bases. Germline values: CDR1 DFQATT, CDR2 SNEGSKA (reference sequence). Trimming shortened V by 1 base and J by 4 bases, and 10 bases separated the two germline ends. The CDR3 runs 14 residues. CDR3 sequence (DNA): TGCAGTGCTAGAGGTGGGAGAGTCACCGGGGAGCTGTTTTTT. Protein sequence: CSARGGRVTGELFF.

The CDR3 DNA is TGTGCCAGCAGAGTTGGAGCGAACACCGGGGAGCTGTTTTTT. It specifies CASRVGANTGELFF. This chain joins TRBV7-3 and TRBJ2-2; no definite D call. The germline gives CDR1 SGHTA, CDR2 FQGTGA. Trimming cost V 6 bases and J 0 bases, with 8 bases left between them. CDR3 length: 14 residues.

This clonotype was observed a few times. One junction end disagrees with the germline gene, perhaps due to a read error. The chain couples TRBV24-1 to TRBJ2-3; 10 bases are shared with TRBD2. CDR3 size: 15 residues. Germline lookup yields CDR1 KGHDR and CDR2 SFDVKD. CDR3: CATSRSSGSRDTQYF. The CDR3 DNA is TGTGCCACCAGCCGGTCTAGCGGGAGCAGAGATACGCAGTATTTT.

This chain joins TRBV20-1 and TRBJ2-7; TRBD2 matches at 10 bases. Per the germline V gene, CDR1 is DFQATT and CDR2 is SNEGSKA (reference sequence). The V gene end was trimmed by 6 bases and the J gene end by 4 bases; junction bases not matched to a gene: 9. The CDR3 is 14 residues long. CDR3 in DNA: TGCAGTGCAGAACCGGGACTAGCGACATACGAGCAGTACTTC. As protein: CSAEPGLATYEQYF.

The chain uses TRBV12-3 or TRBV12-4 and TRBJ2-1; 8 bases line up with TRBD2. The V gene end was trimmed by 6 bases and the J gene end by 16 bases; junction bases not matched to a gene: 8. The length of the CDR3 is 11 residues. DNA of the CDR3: TGTGCCAGCAGCCCCGGACTAGCCCACTTCTTC. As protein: CASSPGLAHFF.

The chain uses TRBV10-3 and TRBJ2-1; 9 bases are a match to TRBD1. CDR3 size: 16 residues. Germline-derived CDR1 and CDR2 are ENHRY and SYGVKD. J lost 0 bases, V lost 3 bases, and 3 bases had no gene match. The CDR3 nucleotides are TGTGCCATCAGTGACTCGGACAGGGGCTCCTACAATGAGCAGTTCTTC. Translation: CAISDSDRGSYNEQFF.

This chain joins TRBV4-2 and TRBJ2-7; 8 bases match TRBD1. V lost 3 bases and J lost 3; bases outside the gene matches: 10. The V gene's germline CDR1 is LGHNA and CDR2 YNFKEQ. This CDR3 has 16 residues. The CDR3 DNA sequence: TGTGCCAGCAGCCACAAACCGGGACAGGTCGTCTACGAGCAGTACTTC. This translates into CASSHKPGQVVYEQYF.

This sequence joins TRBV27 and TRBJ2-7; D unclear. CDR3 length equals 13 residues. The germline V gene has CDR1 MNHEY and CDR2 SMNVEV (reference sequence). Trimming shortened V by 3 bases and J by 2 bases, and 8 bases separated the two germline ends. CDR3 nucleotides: TGTGCCAGCAGTTTGGCAGATGCCTACGAGCAGTACTTC. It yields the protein CASSLADAYEQYF.

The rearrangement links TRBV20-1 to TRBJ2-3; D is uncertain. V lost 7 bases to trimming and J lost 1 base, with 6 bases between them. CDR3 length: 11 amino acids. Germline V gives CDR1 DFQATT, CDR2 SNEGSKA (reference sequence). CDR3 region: CSGHRTDTQYF. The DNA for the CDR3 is TGCAGTGGACATCGCACAGATACGCAGTATTTT.

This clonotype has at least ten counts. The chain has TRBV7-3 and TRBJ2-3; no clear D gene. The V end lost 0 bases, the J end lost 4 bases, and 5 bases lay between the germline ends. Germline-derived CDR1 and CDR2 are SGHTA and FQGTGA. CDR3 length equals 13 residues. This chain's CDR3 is CASSLTKADTQYF. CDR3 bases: TGTGCCAGCAGCTTAACCAAGGCAGATACGCAGTATTTT. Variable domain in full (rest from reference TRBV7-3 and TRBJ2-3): GAGVSQTPSNKVTEKGKYVELRCDPISGHTALYWYRQSLGQGPEFLIYFQGTGAADDSGLPNDRFFAVRPEGSVSTLKIQRTERGDSAVYLCASSLTKADTQYFGPGTRLTVL.

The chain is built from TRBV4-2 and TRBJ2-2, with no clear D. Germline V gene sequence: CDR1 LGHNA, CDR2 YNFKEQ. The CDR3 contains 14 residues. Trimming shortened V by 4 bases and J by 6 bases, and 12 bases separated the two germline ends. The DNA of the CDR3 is TGTGCCAGCAGCCGGAATCGTGGGTCCGGGGAGCTGTTTTTT. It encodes CASSRNRGSGELFF.

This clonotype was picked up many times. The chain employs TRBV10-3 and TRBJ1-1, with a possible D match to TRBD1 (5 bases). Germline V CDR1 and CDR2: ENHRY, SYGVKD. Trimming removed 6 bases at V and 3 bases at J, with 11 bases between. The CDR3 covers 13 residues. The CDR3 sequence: CAISRSRDTEAFF. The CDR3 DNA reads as TGTGCCATCAGCAGGTCCAGGGACACTGAAGCTTTCTTT.

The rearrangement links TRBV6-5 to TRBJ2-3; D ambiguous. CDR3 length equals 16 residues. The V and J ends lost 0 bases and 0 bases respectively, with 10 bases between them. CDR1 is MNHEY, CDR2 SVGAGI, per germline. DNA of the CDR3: TGTGCCAGCAGTTACTCGTACAGCCCTAGCACAGATACGCAGTATTTT. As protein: CASSYSYSPSTDTQYF.

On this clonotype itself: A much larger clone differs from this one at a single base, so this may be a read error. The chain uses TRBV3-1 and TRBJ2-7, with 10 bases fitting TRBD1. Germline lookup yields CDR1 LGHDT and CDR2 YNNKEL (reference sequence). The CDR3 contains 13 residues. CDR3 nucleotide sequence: TGTGCCAGCAGCCAGACAGGGGGCTGGGAGCTGTACTTC. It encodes CASSQTGGWELYF.